This T cell receptor beta chain was recorded in a study of T cell repertoires in cytomegalovirus infection. This clonotype was seen ten or more times. What it binds is unknown. TCRdb used MiXCR to reprocess the reads, holding one entry per CDR3 protein. The data contain approximately 76,000 distinct CDR3 sequences, about 4% of them singletons. V was cut by 5 bases and J by 5 bases, with 18 bases left in between. The CDR3 contains 15 residues. Germline lookup yields CDR1 SGHTA and CDR2 FQGNSA. Overall study findings and caveats: HLA-C-restricted CMV-specific TCR beta clonotypes were dominant in the ex vivo response. Adding up the frequency of public TCR beta families identified people who carried CMV plus the relevant HLA.

The sequence was collected from a human donor in good health (CMV status not recorded). Some clones in this sample may be carry-over from other donors' samples. This chain connects TRBV7-2 to TRBJ1-1, with D perhaps matching TRBD1 (5 bases). Sequences were obtained from PBMCs. In DNA, the CDR3 is TGTGCCAGCAGCCCCCACCCCCGCAGGGCTACTGAAGCTTTCTTT. Translated, it gives CASSPHPRRATEAFF.